What follows are 26 T cell receptor beta chains derived from one specimen sequenced in a study of human T cells and chemical hapten exposure. Time point denoted: pre-sensitization, week 0. The treatment is: therapeutic diphenylcyclopropenone sensitization with weekly scalp DPC. TCRdb re-called the RACE reads through MiXCR, storing one row per CDR3 protein. Of around 100,000 distinct CDR3 sequences listed, more than 10% were seen once; the top ten hold 3.1%. Sequenced material: whole blood, taken in connection with sensitization to the hapten diphenylcyclopropenone (DPC). Every receptor here comes from a woman aged 55-69 years with alopecia areata. Some clones in this sample may be carry-over from other donors' samples.

In its sample, this clonotype was seen a few times. The chain combines TRBV20-1 with TRBJ2-7; 9 bases fit TRBD2. Germline CDR1 reads DFQATT; CDR2 reads SNEGSKA (reference sequence). Trimming at V came to 2 bases and at J to 2 bases, leaving 4 bases not matched to a gene. CDR3 length equals 14 residues. The CDR3 DNA is TGCAGTGCTAGAAAGACTAGCGGCCCCTACGAGCAGTACTTC. Amino acid sequence: CSARKTSGPYEQYF.

The sample holds many counts of this clonotype. The chain couples TRBV20-1 to TRBJ2-1, with 8 bases fitting TRBD2. V gave up 5 bases and J gave up 9 bases; unmatched junction bases: 6. This CDR3 has 12 amino acids. Looked up from germline, CDR1 is DFQATT and CDR2 is SNEGSKA (reference sequence). The CDR3 loop is CSAPPGGFEQFF. The DNA for the CDR3 is TGCAGTGCTCCCCCGGGGGGGTTTGAGCAGTTCTTC.

In its sample, this clonotype was seen a few times. The chain carries TRBV10-2 and TRBJ2-5; 11 bases match TRBD1. The V segment lost 6 bases and the J segment 5 bases; nucleotides outside the gene matches: 5. Germline-derived CDR1 and CDR2 are WSHSY and SAAADI. CDR3 length: 14 residues. As DNA, the CDR3 is TGCGCCAGCAGGAGGACAGGGGGCAAGGAGACCCAGTACTTC. Amino acids: CASRRTGGKETQYF.

This clonotype came up many times. The V and J genes are TRBV5-1 and TRBJ2-3; tentatively, D is TRBD1 (6 bases). The CDR3 spans 15 residues. Trimming took off 4 bases at V and 0 bases at J, with 12 bases between the two ends. Germline assignment: CDR1 SGHRS and CDR2 YFSETQ. CDR3 DNA: TGCGCCAGCAGCCTAGGACAGAGCAGCACAGATACGCAGTATTTT. Protein: CASSLGQSSTDTQYF.

This clonotype has just a few counts. The CDR3 bases are TGTGCCTGGAGTTCGGCTCGACAGGGGCATAATTCACCCCTCCACTTT. Amino acids: CAWSSARQGHNSPLHF. The rearrangement joins TRBV30 to TRBJ1-6; 8 bases map to TRBD1. Germline V gives CDR1 GTSNPN, CDR2 SVGIG (reference sequence). Germline trimming cut 2 bases from V and 5 bases from J; bases unmatched to any gene: 8. The length of the CDR3 is 16 residues.

V gene TRBV12-3 or TRBV12-4 combines with J gene TRBJ2-5; TRBD2 might be the D (6 bases). The ends were cut back, 5 bases at V and 5 bases at J, with 12 bases in the middle. This CDR3 is built from 13 residues. The CDR3 loop reads CASSVPGSETQYF. The CDR3 DNA follows: TGTGCCAGCAGTGTCCCCGGGAGTGAGACCCAGTACTTC.

The chain carries TRBV7-9 and TRBJ2-7; D gene uncertain. This CDR3 comprises 13 residues. Trimming took 2 bases from V and 2 from J, leaving 7 bases between them. The germline CDR1 and CDR2 sequences are SEHNR and FQNEAQ (reference sequence). The CDR3 nucleotides are TGTGCCAGCAGCTTAAACCCGACCTACGAGCAGTACTTC. Translation: CASSLNPTYEQYF.

At least ten counts were recorded for this clonotype. The rearrangement joins TRBV20-1 to TRBJ2-5; 9 bases align to TRBD2. V shed 2 bases, J shed 5 bases, and the junction held 6 bases outside the gene matches. This CDR3 is 14 amino acids long. CDR1 and CDR2 from the germline V gene are DFQATT and SNEGSKA (reference sequence). CDR3 DNA: TGCAGTGCTAGAAGGCGTAGCGGGGGTGAGACCCAGTACTTC. It yields the protein CSARRRSGGETQYF.

The chain combines TRBV6-5 with TRBJ2-7; 8 bases align to TRBD1. The length of the CDR3 is 14 residues. Looked up from germline, CDR1 is MNHEY and CDR2 is SVGAGI. V gave up 5 bases and J gave up 5 bases; unmatched junction bases: 8. This CDR3 is CASSKQGVENEQYF. The CDR3 coding sequence is TGTGCCAGCAGTAAACAGGGGGTCGAGAACGAGCAGTACTTC.

A single count supports this clonotype. A read error may explain this, as a much larger clone is one base away. In DNA, the CDR3 is TGTACCACCCTACAGGCCCCCTATGGCTACACCTTC. Amino acid sequence: CTTLQAPYGYTF. The genes are TRBV10-3 and TRBJ1-2; D may be TRBD1 (5 bases). Germline V gives CDR1 ENHRY, CDR2 SYGVKD. The CDR3 runs 12 residues.

The sample holds many counts of this clonotype. The chain employs TRBV12-3 or TRBV12-4 and TRBJ2-2, with D hard to call. The ends were cut back, 5 bases at V and 1 base at J, with 8 bases in the middle. The CDR3 is 14 residues long. CDR3 loop: CASSDNRNTGELFF. The CDR3 DNA is TGTGCCAGCAGTGACAACAGGAACACCGGGGAGCTGTTTTTT.

Ten or more counts support this clonotype. The chain has TRBV9 and TRBJ2-2; D is uncertain. V was pared by 0 bases and J by 0 bases, with 12 bases between. Germline V gene data show CDR1 as SGDLS and CDR2 as YYNGEE. This CDR3 is 17 amino acids long. The CDR3 DNA reads as TGTGCCAGCAGCGTAGGGAAGTGGGATTCGAACACCGGGGAGCTGTTTTTT. It is translated as CASSVGKWDSNTGELFF.

At least ten counts were recorded for this clonotype. The J gene is TRBJ1-1, the V gene TRBV29-1; D is perhaps TRBD1 (6 bases). This CDR3 spans 12 amino acids. The V and J ends lost 4 bases and 4 bases respectively, with 10 bases between them. Germline CDR1 is SQVTM and CDR2 is ANQGSEA. CDR3 region: CSVGGASTEAFF. The CDR3 DNA reads TGCAGCGTTGGGGGGGCGTCCACTGAAGCTTTCTTT.

The rearrangement uses TRBV29-1 and TRBJ2-2; D is uncertain. Germline V gives CDR1 SQVTM, CDR2 ANQGSEA. Between the trimmed V and J ends, which lost 5 bases and 0 bases, there was a span of 10 bases. This CDR3 region has 14 residues. DNA of the CDR3: TGCAGCGTTCGGGTCACCGCGAACACCGGGGAGCTGTTTTTT. Protein product: CSVRVTANTGELFF.

Points on this clonotype: A much larger clone lies one base from this, so it may be a read error. The chain uses TRBV5-1 and TRBJ1-2; 7 bases fit TRBD1. This CDR3 contains 16 residues. Germline CDR1 and CDR2: SGHRS and YFSETQ. The CDR3: CASSFMWDSKNFGYTF. The CDR3 nucleotides read TGCGCCAGCAGCTTTATGTGGGACAGTAAAAACTTTGGCTACACCTTC.

The chain has TRBV14 and TRBJ2-2; D possibly corresponds to TRBD2 (6 bases). This CDR3 has 13 amino acids. CDR1 is SGHDN and CDR2 is FVKESK in the germline V gene. The V gene lost 4 bases and the J gene lost 7 bases, with 10 bases spanning the gap. The CDR3 is CASSRAEGGELFF. For the CDR3, the DNA is TGTGCCAGCAGCCGCGCGGAGGGCGGGGAGCTGTTTTTT.

This sequence joins TRBV7-9 and TRBJ2-7; TRBD2 is a possible D gene (6 bases). Trimming removed 5 bases from V and 2 bases from J, with 16 bases in between. This CDR3 region has 15 residues. Germline CDR1 is SEHNR and CDR2 is FQNEAQ (reference sequence). The CDR3 coding sequence is TGTGCCAGCAGCAGGGGCGGGGATTACACCTACGAGCAGTACTTC. Translation: CASSRGGDYTYEQYF. Combining the CDR3 with reference TRBV7-9 and TRBJ2-7 gives the whole variable domain DTGVSQNPRHKITKRGQNVTFRCDPISEHNRLYWYRQTLGQGPEFLTYFQNEAQLEKSRLLSDRFSAERPKGSFSTLEIQRTEQGDSAMYLCASSRGGDYTYEQYFGPGTRLTVT.

The chain recombines TRBV4-1 with TRBJ2-5; tentative D call: TRBD1 (6 bases). V lost 0 bases, J lost 2 bases, and 22 bases lay in between. The CDR3 covers 19 residues. Germline V gene data show CDR1 as MGHRA and CDR2 as YSYEKL. The CDR3 reads CASSQDRDPLVGAQETQYF. The CDR3 coding sequence is TGCGCCAGCAGCCAAGATCGCGACCCCCTGGTGGGGGCTCAAGAGACCCAGTACTTC.

There are a few counts of this clonotype. The DNA for the CDR3 is TGTGCCAGCAGTTCTCTAGCGGGACAAGAGACCCAGTACTTC. This translates into CASSSLAGQETQYF. The chain combines TRBV7-9 with TRBJ2-5; 9 bases are shared with TRBD2. This CDR3 is built from 14 residues. The V and J ends lost 6 bases and 2 bases, in that order; junction bases with no gene match: 4. The germline gives CDR1 SEHNR, CDR2 FQNEAQ (reference sequence).

This clonotype was observed a few times. The chain uses TRBV18 and TRBJ1-2, with 11 bases matching TRBD1. CDR3 size: 16 residues. Germline loops: CDR1 KGHSH, CDR2 LQKENI. V lost 3 bases, J lost 1 base, and 4 bases stayed unmatched. The DNA of the CDR3 is TGTGCCAGCTCACCTGGACAGGGGGCGATTAACTATGGCTACACCTTC. It translates to CASSPGQGAINYGYTF.

The V gene is TRBV2, the J gene TRBJ2-5; 9 bases map to TRBD1. Losses at the gene ends were 6 bases for V and 0 bases for J; bases not matched to a gene: 8. CDR3 length: 16 residues. CDR1 is SNHLY, CDR2 FYNNEI, per germline. This CDR3 reads CASRRDRDSYQETQYF. As DNA, the CDR3 is TGTGCCAGCAGGCGGGACAGGGATTCTTACCAAGAGACCCAGTACTTC.

This clonotype was observed at least ten times. The chain recombines TRBV29-1 with TRBJ1-4, with D possibly being TRBD1 (5 bases). This CDR3 comprises 12 residues. Looked up from germline, CDR1 is SQVTM and CDR2 is ANQGSEA. V lost 5 bases and J lost 8, with 12 bases in between. CDR3 sequence: CSVFSGGEKLFF. The CDR3 DNA reads as TGCAGCGTTTTTTCCGGGGGGGAAAAACTGTTTTTT.

The rearrangement joins TRBV7-9 to TRBJ1-1; tentatively, D is TRBD1 (5 bases). V lost 4 bases, J lost 5 bases, and 11 bases lay in between. CDR1 and CDR2 from the germline V gene are SEHNR and FQNEAQ (reference sequence). The CDR3 is 13 amino acids. In nucleotides, the CDR3 is TGTGCCAGCAGCTCTCAGGGCAGAACTGAAGCTTTCTTT. Translated: CASSSQGRTEAFF.

This chain links TRBV2 with TRBJ1-5, with TRBD1 identical over 7 bases. With 8 bases clipped from V and 8 bases from J, the junction kept 15 bases outside the gene matches. There are 15 residues in the CDR3. The germline V gene has CDR1 SNHLY and CDR2 FYNNEI. CDR3 residues: CASCLGRQGGEPQHF. CDR3 DNA: TGTGCCAGCTGCCTGGGCCGTCAGGGGGGGGAGCCCCAGCATTTT.

This clonotype was counted at least ten times. The chain links TRBV7-8 to TRBJ2-2; the D gene is possibly TRBD1 (6 bases). Germline V CDR1 and CDR2: SGHVS, FQNEAQ. V lost 1 base and J lost 1, with 10 bases in between. The CDR3 runs 16 residues. DNA of the CDR3: TGTGCCAGCAGCTTAGTAGGGACACAGAACACCGGGGAGCTGTTTTTT. Translating it yields CASSLVGTQNTGELFF.

This clonotype has a count of ten or more. The chain employs TRBV7-6 and TRBJ2-6; no firm D call. Germline V lookup: CDR1 SGHVS, CDR2 FNYEAQ. The CDR3 consists of 16 residues. Between the trimmed V and J ends, which lost 5 bases and 0 bases, there was a span of 11 bases. CDR3 DNA: TGTGCCAGCAGCCAGGACCGACCCTCTGGGGCCAACGTCCTGACTTTC. It encodes CASSQDRPSGANVLTF.